Listed here is a single T cell receptor beta chain. As handled by the study authors: Amplifying reference gene primers gave estimates of nucleated cell counts. Here immunoSEQ multiplex PCR was the method, and the copy in TCRdb shows in-frame clones only, minus some. V and J calls and clone size follow that table, whereas D and trimming were derived from the DNA. The sample yields 150,000 to 200,000 clones, approximately 86% seen once. With V trimmed by 4 bases and J by 5 bases, 6 bases remained unmatched. CDR3 length equals 14 residues. Germline loops: CDR1 MNHEY, CDR2 SMNVEV (reference sequence). The source of the sample is a study of blood T cell repertoires in COVID-19. At the level of the study: Sites in the United States, Italy and Spain provided acute and convalescent COVID-19 samples. PBMCs, B-cell-depleted T cells, or T cells were the source of the cDNA or gDNA that made up the material.

V is TRBV27 and J is TRBJ2-3, with 7 bases fitting TRBD1. Sequenced sample: peripheral blood. The sequence derives from a man in his sixties with acute or convalescent COVID-19. The chain's CDR3 is CASSSLRQGDTQYF. As DNA, the CDR3 is TGTGCCAGCAGTTCTCTAAGACAGGGAGATACGCAGTATTTT.